These 13 T cell receptor beta chains were all obtained from the same sample, sequenced in a study of blood T cell repertoires in COVID-19. Sequenced by immunoSEQ multiplex PCR; TCRdb stores in-frame clones only, minus some. Of roughly 60,000 clones in the sample, around 90% are singletons; the top ten hold 7.4%. Source material: peripheral blood. The receptor source for this set is a human donor with active COVID-19. The donor label of this sample is uncertain.

This chain links TRBV24-1 with TRBJ2-5; TRBD1 is a possible D gene (6 bases). Deletions cut 1 base from V and 5 bases from J, with 10 bases between. The CDR3 contains 14 residues. CDR1 is KGHDR, CDR2 SFDVKD, per germline. The CDR3 spells CATSDFRRGETQYF. CDR3 coding DNA: TGTGCCACCAGTGATTTTCGCAGGGGTGAGACCCAGTACTTC.

This clone was seen more than once but under ten times. J is TRBJ1-1 and V is TRBV6-6; 9 nucleotides line up with TRBD1. V was pared by 5 bases and J by 11 bases, with 9 bases of the junction left unmatched. The CDR3 has 13 amino acids. Germline values: CDR1 MNHNY, CDR2 SVGAGI (reference sequence). The CDR3 coding sequence is TGTGCCAGCAGTGGCTCACAGGGGGCGAAGGCTTTCTTT. Translated: CASSGSQGAKAFF.

On this clone: Relative to the germline gene, one junction end is altered; a read error may explain this. The chain recombines TRBV10-1 with TRBJ1-6; 9 bases agree with TRBD1. The CDR3 spans 14 residues. CDR1 and CDR2 (germline): WNHNN, SYGVQD (reference sequence). The CDR3 DNA reads TGCGCCAGCAGTGCGGACAGGGGAGGGTCACTCCTCCACTTT. Protein product: CASSADRGGSLLHF.

This clone was recorded only once. This rearrangement joins TRBV29-1 to TRBJ1-1, with D possibly being TRBD1 (5 bases). The CDR3 runs 12 residues. V was cut by 7 bases and J by 4 bases, with 13 bases left in between. Germline CDR1 and CDR2: SQVTM and ANQGSEA. The CDR3 nucleotides are TGCAGCGCCTGGGGCCCGGGCACTGAAGCTTTCTTT. This codes for CSAWGPGTEAFF.

This rearrangement joins TRBV25-1 to TRBJ2-3, with TRBD2 matching 9 bases. Germline CDR1 is MGHDK and CDR2 is SYGVNS. V was pared by 8 bases and J by 1 base, with 4 bases of the junction left unmatched. The CDR3 is made up of 14 amino acids. CDR3 nucleotide sequence: TGTGCCAGCGTGGCTAGCGGGGGCACAGATACGCAGTATTTT. Translation gives CASVASGGTDTQYF.

The J gene is TRBJ1-3, the V gene TRBV9, with 9 bases fitting TRBD1. Germline V CDR1 and CDR2: SGDLS, YYNGEE. This CDR3 has 15 residues. The V segment lost 4 bases and the J segment 2 bases; nucleotides outside the gene matches: 4. Here the CDR3 DNA reads TGTGCCAGCAGCCCTAGGACAGGGGCTGGAAACACCATATATTTT. It yields the protein CASSPRTGAGNTIYF.

This chain joins TRBV4-3 and TRBJ2-7, with 7 bases that match TRBD1. Looked up from germline, CDR1 is LGHNA and CDR2 is YSLEER. Germline trimming cut 3 bases from V and 1 base from J; bases unmatched to any gene: 3. CDR3 length equals 14 residues. The chain's CDR3 is CASSHLQGSYEQYF. CDR3 sequence (DNA): TGCGCCAGCAGCCACCTACAGGGGTCCTACGAGCAGTACTTC.

The rearrangement links TRBV5-4 to TRBJ2-2; tentatively, D is TRBD2 (5 bases). The V end lost 4 bases, the J end lost 6 bases, and 10 bases lay between the germline ends. The germline V gene has CDR1 SGHNT and CDR2 YYREEE (reference sequence). This CDR3 is 13 amino acids long. The CDR3 loop is CASSATRAGELFF. CDR3 bases: TGTGCCAGCAGCGCTACGAGGGCCGGGGAGCTGTTTTTT.

This chain connects TRBV6-1 to TRBJ2-3; D unclear. Germline assignment: CDR1 MNHNS and CDR2 SASEGT. This CDR3 is 14 amino acids long. Trimming left V 1 base short and J 2 bases short, with 7 bases between. Here the CDR3 DNA reads TGTGCCAGCAGTGAAGGTGGAGACACAGATACGCAGTATTTT. It translates to CASSEGGDTDTQYF.

The chain is built from TRBV6-5 and TRBJ1-5; D perhaps matches TRBD1 (6 bases). The CDR3 has 14 residues. Germline loops: CDR1 MNHEY, CDR2 SVGAGI. Trimming left V 7 bases short and J 5 bases short, with 15 bases between. The CDR3 region is CASTAQGGYQPQHF. DNA for the CDR3: TGTGCCAGCACTGCACAGGGTGGATATCAGCCCCAGCATTTT.

The chain carries TRBV7-9 and TRBJ1-4, with TRBD1 matching over 9 bases. This CDR3 has 15 amino acids. With V trimmed by 5 bases and J by 5 bases, 6 bases remained unmatched. Germline-derived CDR1 and CDR2 are SEHNR and FQNEAQ (reference sequence). The DNA for the CDR3 is TGTGCCAGCAGCCGACAGGGGGAAGGGAATGAAAAACTGTTTTTT. Translating gives CASSRQGEGNEKLFF.

V and J are TRBV10-3 and TRBJ1-3; 7 bases are shared with TRBD1. The CDR3 spans 11 residues. The junction had 3 bases not matched to a gene; V was cut back by 10 bases and J by 6 bases. Per germline, CDR1 ENHRY and CDR2 SYGVKD. The CDR3 nucleotides are TGTGCCACACAGGGGTCAAACACCATATATTTT. The encoded protein is CATQGSNTIYF.

The CDR3 loop reads CASSLVSYEQYF. For the CDR3, the DNA is TGTGCCAGCAGTTTAGTCAGCTACGAGCAGTACTTC. This rearrangement joins TRBV12-3 or TRBV12-4 to TRBJ2-7; D ambiguous. V lost 1 base and J 3 bases, leaving 4 bases between the germline ends. The CDR3 is 12 residues long.